Below are 9 T cell receptor beta chains sequenced from a single sample in a study of naive and memory T cell subsets. Both TRBC1 and TRBC2 were covered by a beta constant-region primer of two equimolar oligonucleotides. TCRdb passed the UMI-ligation and nested PCR reads through MiXCR, listing each CDR3 protein once. The sample records 120,000 to 150,000 distinct CDR3 sequences, about a sixth being singletons. The sample taken for sequencing was naive CD4+ T cells from blood. These receptors were collected from a human donor in good health.

This clonotype was detected a few times. The genes are TRBV7-9 and TRBJ2-2; D remains ambiguous. The CDR3 has 15 amino acids. Germline loops: CDR1 SEHNR, CDR2 FQNEAQ (reference sequence). Trimming left V 1 base short and J 1 base short, with 7 bases between. DNA of the CDR3: TGTGCCAGCAGCTTAGAGGCCGTGAACACCGGGGAGCTGTTTTTT. Translation: CASSLEAVNTGELFF. Full variable domain (outside the CDR3, taken from reference TRBV7-9 and TRBJ2-2): DTGVSQNPRHKITKRGQNVTFRCDPISEHNRLYWYRQTLGQGPEFLTYFQNEAQLEKSRLLSDRFSAERPKGSFSTLEIQRTEQGDSAMYLCASSLEAVNTGELFFGEGSRLTVL.

This clonotype came up many times. The chain carries TRBV7-6 and TRBJ2-1, with 9 nucleotides matching TRBD2. The CDR3 contains 13 residues. Germline CDR1 reads SGHVS; CDR2 reads FNYEAQ. Trimming removed 1 base from V and 10 bases from J; junction bases left unmatched: 2. CDR3 region: CASSLGLAGEQFF. The CDR3, as DNA: TGTGCCAGCAGCTTAGGGCTAGCGGGGGAGCAGTTCTTC.

The chain recombines TRBV10-3 with TRBJ2-5; 14 bases are shared with TRBD2. The V and J ends lost 6 bases and 4 bases, in that order; junction bases with no gene match: 7. CDR1 is ENHRY and CDR2 is SYGVKD in the germline V gene. This CDR3 is built from 16 residues. The CDR3 is CAISPGLAGVGETQYF. The DNA for the CDR3 is TGTGCCATCAGCCCGGGACTAGCGGGAGTTGGAGAGACCCAGTACTTC.

The genes are TRBV19 and TRBJ2-7, with D maybe TRBD2 (5 bases). Germline V gene lookup returns CDR1 LNHDA and CDR2 SQIVND (reference sequence). V was shortened by 6 bases and J by 6 bases, with 21 bases between the two germline ends. This CDR3 has 15 amino acids. CDR3 sequence: CASSLPSAEASEQYF. CDR3 nucleotide sequence: TGTGCCAGTAGCCTGCCTTCGGCGGAGGCGTCCGAGCAGTACTTC.

This clonotype was detected once. The chain recombines TRBV5-1 with TRBJ2-1, with TRBD1 as a possible D gene (5 bases). With 4 bases removed from V and 7 bases from J, the gap between germline ends came to 18 bases. Looked up from germline, CDR1 is SGHRS and CDR2 is YFSETQ. This CDR3 comprises 15 residues. This CDR3 reads CASSPEGALNNEQFF. DNA for the CDR3: TGCGCCAGCAGCCCGGAAGGGGCGTTAAATAATGAGCAGTTCTTC.

The rearrangement joins TRBV19 to TRBJ2-2, with 9 bases that match TRBD2. The CDR3 totals 17 residues. Looked up from germline, CDR1 is LNHDA and CDR2 is SQIVND (reference sequence). V dropped 9 bases and J dropped 1; count of bases not matched to a gene: 12. The CDR3 sequence: CASSGGRGLWNTGELFF. The CDR3, as DNA: TGTGCCAGCAGCGGGGGGCGGGGGCTGTGGAACACCGGGGAGCTGTTTTTT.

The chain couples TRBV7-9 to TRBJ2-1, with 12 nucleotides matching TRBD2. Germline CDR1 is SEHNR and CDR2 is FQNEAQ (reference sequence). V shed 0 bases and J 0 bases; nucleotides not matched to a gene: 9. The CDR3 length is 20 residues. Here the CDR3 reads CASSLAPGTSGYSSYNEQFF. CDR3 sequence (DNA): TGTGCCAGCAGCTTAGCGCCGGGGACTAGCGGGTACAGCTCCTACAATGAGCAGTTCTTC. Full variable domain (missing parts from reference TRBV7-9 and TRBJ2-1): DTGVSQNPRHKITKRGQNVTFRCDPISEHNRLYWYRQTLGQGPEFLTYFQNEAQLEKSRLLSDRFSAERPKGSFSTLEIQRTEQGDSAMYLCASSLAPGTSGYSSYNEQFFGPGTRLTVL.

The table lists this clonotype with a few counts. V and J are TRBV29-1 and TRBJ2-3; D is unclear. Per germline, CDR1 SQVTM and CDR2 ANQGSEA. V was pared by 3 bases and J by 0 bases, with 10 bases between. The CDR3 length is 14 residues. The CDR3 reads CSVDAVFSTDTQYF. CDR3 DNA sequence: TGCAGCGTTGATGCGGTTTTTAGCACAGATACGCAGTATTTT.

The chain has TRBV20-1 and TRBJ2-7; D may be TRBD1 (5 bases). Trimming took 0 bases from V and 7 from J, leaving 16 bases between them. The CDR3 totals 14 residues. The V gene's germline CDR1 is DFQATT and CDR2 SNEGSKA (reference sequence). The CDR3 bases are TGCAGTGCTAGAGATCCTCAGGGTGTAGGGGAGCAGTACTTC. Residues: CSARDPQGVGEQYF.